The TCR beta chain under discussion was sequenced for a study of T cells after yellow fever vaccination. Study observations and caveats: Some clonotypes, a small share, were shared between CD4 and CD8 compartments.

Trimming removed 3 bases from V and 5 bases from J; junction bases left unmatched: 11. Germline CDR1 is SEHNR and CDR2 is FQNEAQ (reference sequence). The length of the CDR3 is 17 residues. Using its own MiXCR run on the 5' RACE reads, TCRdb lists one record per CDR3 protein. The sample lists 400,000 or so distinct CDR3 sequences, around 19% occurring once. This clonotype has only a few counts. Antigen specificity is unknown. The J gene is TRBJ1-2, the V gene TRBV7-9; the match to TRBD1 covers 11 bases. The origin of this receptor is a man between 18 and 29 years old who received the YFV17D yellow fever vaccine. Source: PBMCs, taken before the yellow fever booster vaccination. CDR3 protein: CASSLARTGGAGYGYTF. CDR3 nucleotide sequence: TGTGCCAGCAGCTTGGCCAGGACAGGGGGCGCGGGGTATGGCTACACCTTC.